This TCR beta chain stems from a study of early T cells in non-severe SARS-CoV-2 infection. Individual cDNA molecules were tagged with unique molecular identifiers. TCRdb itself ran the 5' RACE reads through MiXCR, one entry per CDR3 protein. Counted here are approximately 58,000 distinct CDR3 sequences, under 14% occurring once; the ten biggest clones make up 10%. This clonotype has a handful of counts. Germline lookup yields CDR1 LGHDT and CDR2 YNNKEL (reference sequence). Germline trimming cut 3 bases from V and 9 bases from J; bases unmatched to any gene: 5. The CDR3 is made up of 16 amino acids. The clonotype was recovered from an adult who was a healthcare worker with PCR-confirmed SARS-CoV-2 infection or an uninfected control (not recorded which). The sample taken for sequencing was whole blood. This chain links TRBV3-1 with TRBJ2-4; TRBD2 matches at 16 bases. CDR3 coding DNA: TGTGCCAGCAGCCAGGGACTAGCGGGAGGGTATGTCATTCAGTACTTC. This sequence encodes CASSQGLAGGYVIQYF.